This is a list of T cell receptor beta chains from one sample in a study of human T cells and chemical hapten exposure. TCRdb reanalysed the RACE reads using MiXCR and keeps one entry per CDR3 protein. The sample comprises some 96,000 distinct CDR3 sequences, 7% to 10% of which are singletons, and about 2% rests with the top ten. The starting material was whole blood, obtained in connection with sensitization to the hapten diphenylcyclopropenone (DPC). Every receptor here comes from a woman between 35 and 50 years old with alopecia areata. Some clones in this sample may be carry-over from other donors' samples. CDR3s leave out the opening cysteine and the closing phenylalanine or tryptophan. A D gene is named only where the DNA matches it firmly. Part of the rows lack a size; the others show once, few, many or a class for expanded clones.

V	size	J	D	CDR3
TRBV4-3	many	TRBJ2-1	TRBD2	ASSQEGLAGGPGEQF
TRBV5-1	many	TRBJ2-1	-	ASSMNRGNHEQF
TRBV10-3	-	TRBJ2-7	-	AISESGVEQY
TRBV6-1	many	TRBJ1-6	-	ASRDGQEYSPLH
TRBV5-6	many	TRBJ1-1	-	ASSSRAMNTEAF
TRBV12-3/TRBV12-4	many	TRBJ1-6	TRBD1	ASGDRGQGSPLH
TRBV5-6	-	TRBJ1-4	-	ASSFAPDEKLF
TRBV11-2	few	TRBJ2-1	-	ASSLVPSIPYNEQF
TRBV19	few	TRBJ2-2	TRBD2	ASSTAGGTGELF
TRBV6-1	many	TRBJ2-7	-	ASSETAYEQY
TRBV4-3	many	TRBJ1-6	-	ASSQDPAPYSPLH
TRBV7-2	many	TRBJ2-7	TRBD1	ASRGPGTDSLEQY
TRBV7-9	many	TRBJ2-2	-	ASMQNTGELF
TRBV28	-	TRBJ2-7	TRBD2	ASSDTFSGRTPYEQY
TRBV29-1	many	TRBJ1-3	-	SVDKTGGGNTIY
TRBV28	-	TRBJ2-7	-	ASSLGQIEQY
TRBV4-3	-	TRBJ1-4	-	ASSQTGTHLTNEKLF
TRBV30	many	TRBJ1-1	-	AWSGSEAF
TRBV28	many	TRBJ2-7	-	ASSLSSYEQY
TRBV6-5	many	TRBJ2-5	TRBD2	ASSRLAGLQETQY
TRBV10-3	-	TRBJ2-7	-	AISPSGDVREQY
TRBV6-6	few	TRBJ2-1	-	ASSYRRGRHNEQF
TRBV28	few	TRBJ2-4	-	ASSPHPSLAKNIQY
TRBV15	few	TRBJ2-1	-	ATSRDSGTYNEQF
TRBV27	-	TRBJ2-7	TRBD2	ASSPWTSGQQY
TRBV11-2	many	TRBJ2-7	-	ASNQFNYEQY
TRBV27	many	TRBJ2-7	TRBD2	ASSPGLAGRVNEQY
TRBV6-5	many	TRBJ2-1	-	ASRSPSAYNEQF
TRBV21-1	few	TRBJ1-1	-	ASSKKAF
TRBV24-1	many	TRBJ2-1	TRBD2	ATSAGLAAGRGSYNEQF